The T cell receptor (beta chain) described here comes from a study of monozygotic twins with inflammatory bowel disease. Study results and caveats: Separate T cell subtypes could not be resolved from one another. Differing immunosuppressive treatments may have added variability to patient repertoires.

This CDR3 is built from 14 residues. Germline V gives CDR1 DFQATT, CDR2 SNEGSKA (reference sequence). Blood samples, whole and unsorted for T cells, yielded the isolated total RNA. One entry per CDR3 protein, without DNA, is what TCRdb gives after re-calling the 5' RACE reads. In all, the sample yields some 400,000 distinct CDR3 sequences. In regard to this clonotype: Its cognate antigen is unknown.

The specimen sequenced was blood. The TCR was taken from a human donor with ulcerative colitis or Crohn's disease, or a healthy co-twin of an affected twin (not recorded which). This chain joins TRBV20-1 and TRBJ2-7; TCRdb calls TRBD2, which cannot be checked without DNA. This CDR3 reads CSAPGLAGSYEQYF.